This T cell receptor beta chain was found in a study of blood T cell repertoires in COVID-19 (dated by TCRdb to about 2020). Describing the broader study: Samples from collaborators originated in the United States, Italy and Spain and spanned both the acute and convalescent phases of COVID-19. The prospective study material was composed of cDNA or gDNA derived from T cells, B-cell-depleted T cells, or PBMCs. Subjects who had been exposed to COVID-19, were actively infected with it, or had recovered from it provided the deeply sampled blood TCRbeta repertoires that made up the dataset. The repertoires were released in a freely available public database intended as a resource for research on the immune response to SARS-CoV-2. The samples were drawn from two sources: the first 160 participants of the ongoing ImmuneRACE study, and some 1,300 subjects contributed by 6 global collaborators. Sample metadata almost always included a de-identified subject ID, COVID-19 status, age in years and sex. Where available, HLA class I and class II types were obtained from metadata supplied by the sample provider rather than from assay-based typing. General study outcomes and caveats: Clinical and demographic metadata were provided uncurated, with the amount varying by source and participant.

V is reduced by 1 base and J by 3 bases, leaving a spacing of 10 bases between them. The CDR3 runs 15 amino acids, cysteine and phenylalanine included. Only the CDR3 DNA is retained, 45 bases long and in frame from the first base. According to the germline V gene (reference sequence), CDR1 reads SEHNR and CDR2 reads FQNEAQ. TCRbeta CDR3 regions were amplified from genomic DNA by means of the immunoSEQ Assay, a bias-controlled multiplex PCR. The original methods were these. The number of nucleated cells in each sample was estimated from the amplification of reference gene primers within the assay. Sequence reads were collapsed and filtered to measure the absolute abundance of every unique TCRbeta CDR3 rearrangement. Productive Simpson clonality was computed per sample as the square root of Simpson's diversity index over productive rearrangements. TCRdb mirrors the immuneACCESS table, restricted to in-frame sequences. Some clones are absent from its copies; in checked studies, under half trace to an unresolved V gene, and the reason for the others is unknown. The DNA gave D and trimming, while V, J and clone size come from that table. Counted in this sample were some 300,000 clones; about 87% of them appeared once. About 7% of the sample is taken by the ten largest.

To note about this clone: Its antigen remains undetermined. No base quality values were provided; no much bigger clone lies one nucleotide off.

Samples from volunteer blood donors who had recovered from COVID-19 were contributed by a second Seattle source. The collaborating institutions used their own protocols to collect whole blood in K2EDTA tubes. Collaborator samples were shipped for TCRbeta analysis as frozen whole blood, isolated PBMCs, or DNA extracted from either sample type. Recombination connected TRBV7-9 to TRBJ1-5; a confident D gene designation cannot be given. The origin of this receptor is a woman in her 30s who had recovered from COVID-19. The specimen was peripheral blood. The base sequence is TGTGCCAGCAGCTTAGAAGGAGGATTCAATCAGCCCCAGCATTTT. Its amino acids are CASSLEGGFNQPQHF.